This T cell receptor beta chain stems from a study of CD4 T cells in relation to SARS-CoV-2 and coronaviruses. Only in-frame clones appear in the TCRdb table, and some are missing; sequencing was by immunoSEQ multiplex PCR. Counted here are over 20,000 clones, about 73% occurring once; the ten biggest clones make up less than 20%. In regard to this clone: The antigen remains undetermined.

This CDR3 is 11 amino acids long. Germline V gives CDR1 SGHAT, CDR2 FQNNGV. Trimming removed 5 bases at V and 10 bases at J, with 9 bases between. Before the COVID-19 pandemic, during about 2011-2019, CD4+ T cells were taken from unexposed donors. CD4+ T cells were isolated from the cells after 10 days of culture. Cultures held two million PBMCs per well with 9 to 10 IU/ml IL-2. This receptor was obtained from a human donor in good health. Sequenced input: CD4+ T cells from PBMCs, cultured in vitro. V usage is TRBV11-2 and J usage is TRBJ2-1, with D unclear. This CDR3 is CASSPDREQFF. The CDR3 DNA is TGTGCCAGCAGCCCAGATCGAGAGCAGTTCTTC.